This is a list of T cell receptor beta chains from one sample in a study of cytomegalovirus exposure and HLA in healthy donors. Assay: immunoSEQ multiplex PCR; the TCRdb copy retains only in-frame clones and omits some. The data contain fewer than 200,000 clones, more than 9.5% of them singletons. The sample consisted of PBMCs. These receptors were obtained from a man in his fifties in good health and CMV-seropositive. The CDR3 runs from the conserved cysteine through the conserved F or W. D genes are given only for firm matches. Where a row states a size, it is once, few, many or the class of an expanded clone; other rows omit it.

.	TRBJ1-5	few	TRBV25-1	CASSAGRRDQPQHF	TGTGCCAGCAGTGCAGGGAGGAGGGATCAGCCCCAGCATTTT
.	TRBJ2-1	.	TRBV5-6	CASSPVGGAPNEQFF	TGTGCCAGCAGCCCGGTGGGGGGGGCCCCCAATGAGCAGTTCTTC
TRBD1	TRBJ1-5	.	TRBV7-2	CASSLRDSLHF	TGTGCCAGCAGCTTGAGGGACAGTTTGCATTTT
TRBD1	TRBJ1-2	few	TRBV5-1	CASSPEGQGGGYTF	TGCGCCAGCAGCCCGGAGGGACAGGGGGGTGGCTACACCTTC
TRBD2	TRBJ2-2	few	TRBV9	CASSVASSGGIGELFF	TGTGCCAGCAGCGTAGCGTCTAGCGGGGGAATCGGGGAGCTGTTTTTT
.	TRBJ2-2	.	TRBV29-1	CTGMTAGTGELFF	TGCACCGGTATGACAGCTGGCACCGGGGAGCTGTTTTTT
.	TRBJ2-1	few	TRBV4-1	CASSHEDRYNEQFF	TGCGCCAGCAGCCATGAAGACAGATACAATGAGCAGTTCTTC
TRBD2	TRBJ2-5	.	TRBV4-2	CASSQDHPAGGGETQYF	TGTGCCAGCAGCCAAGATCACCCAGCGGGGGGGGGAGAGACCCAGTACTTC
TRBD1	TRBJ2-2	.	TRBV5-4	CASSLPGQGIAGELFF	TGTGCCAGCAGCTTGCCGGGACAGGGGATCGCCGGGGAGCTGTTTTTT
.	TRBJ1-5	.	TRBV28	CASSFQGNQPQHF	TGTGCCAGCAGTTTCCAGGGAAATCAGCCCCAGCATTTT
.	TRBJ1-1	.	TRBV18	CANPPVEAGRSTEAFF	TGTGCCAACCCCCCGGTGGAGGCGGGTCGGTCCACTGAAGCTTTCTTT
TRBD2	TRBJ2-2	.	TRBV7-9	CASSPSGAGELFF	TGTGCCAGCAGCCCGAGCGGGGCCGGGGAGCTGTTTTTT
TRBD2	TRBJ2-3	few	TRBV10-3	CAISVAGDTQYF	TGTGCCATCTCCGTAGCGGGGGATACGCAGTATTTT
.	TRBJ1-5	few	TRBV10-3	CATSGGEGQPQHF	TGTGCCACTTCGGGGGGGGAAGGTCAGCCCCAGCATTTT
TRBD1	TRBJ2-5	few	TRBV25-1	CASESVLPGTGGKETQYF	TGTGCCAGCGAGTCCGTACTGCCAGGGACAGGGGGCAAGGAGACCCAGTACTTC
TRBD2	TRBJ2-1	few	TRBV2	CASSEQLASYNEQFF	TGTGCCAGCAGTGAACAACTAGCGTCGTACAATGAGCAGTTCTTC
TRBD1	TRBJ1-4	.	TRBV7-9	CASSGRDRADEKLFF	TGTGCCAGCAGCGGAAGAGACAGGGCCGATGAAAAACTGTTTTTT
TRBD1	TRBJ1-6	.	TRBV5-1	CASSTDRANSPLHF	TGCGCCAGCAGCACGGACAGGGCGAATTCACCCCTCCACTTT
.	TRBJ1-6	few	TRBV11-2	CASSSLSTHTSPLHF	TGTGCCAGCAGCTCCCTGTCTACTCATACTTCACCCCTCCACTTT
TRBD2	TRBJ2-5	few	TRBV5-1	CASSLGLARQETQYF	TGCGCCAGCAGCTTGGGACTAGCGAGGCAAGAGACCCAGTACTTC
.	TRBJ2-7	few	TRBV5-6	CASSLGQGSYEQYF	TGTGCCAGCAGCTTGGGTCAGGGATCCTACGAGCAGTACTTC
TRBD1	TRBJ1-1	few	TRBV5-4	CASSTPGQGYTEAFF	TGTGCCAGCAGCACACCGGGACAGGGATACACTGAAGCTTTCTTT
.	TRBJ2-3	few	TRBV5-1	CASSRGRGVADTQYF	TGCGCCAGCAGCCGGGGCCGCGGGGTTGCAGATACGCAGTATTTT
.	TRBJ1-1	.	TRBV7-6	CASSAGLTLGNTEAFF	TGTGCCAGCAGCGCGGGACTTACCTTGGGGAACACTGAAGCTTTCTTT
TRBD1	TRBJ2-7	few	TRBV6-6	CASAGQAVVYEQYF	TGTGCCAGCGCCGGACAGGCGGTAGTCTACGAGCAGTACTTC
.	TRBJ2-5	few	TRBV5-1	CASSANTETQYF	TGCGCCAGCAGCGCCAACACGGAGACCCAGTACTTC
.	TRBJ2-7	few	TRBV7-2	CASSSRDSKQYF	TGTGCCAGCAGCTCCCGGGACTCTAAGCAGTACTTC
TRBD2	TRBJ2-7	.	TRBV5-6	CASSWGGAGQYF	TGTGCCAGCAGTTGGGGAGGGGCCGGGCAGTACTTC
TRBD1	TRBJ1-6	few	TRBV29-1	CSVHPPSGGVTYNSPLHF	TGCAGCGTTCACCCCCCGTCAGGGGGCGTAACCTATAATTCACCCCTCCACTTT
.	TRBJ1-4	few	TRBV19	CASTRRGRPNEKLFF	TGTGCCAGTACCCGCAGGGGTAGGCCTAATGAAAAACTGTTTTTT
.	TRBJ1-2	.	TRBV30	CAGGPGRNGGYTF	TGTGCCGGAGGCCCGGGGAGGAATGGCGGCTACACCTTC
TRBD1	TRBJ2-5	.	TRBV9	CASSYWTGEMETQYF	TGTGCCAGCAGTTACTGGACAGGGGAAATGGAGACCCAGTACTTC
TRBD1	TRBJ1-1	few	TRBV29-1	CSVYWDRDVTEAFF	TGCAGCGTGTACTGGGACAGGGATGTCACTGAAGCTTTCTTT
TRBD2	TRBJ2-2	few	TRBV9	CASSVGWGLEVTGELFF	TGTGCCAGCAGCGTGGGGTGGGGACTAGAGGTCACCGGGGAGCTGTTTTTT
.	TRBJ1-1	.	TRBV7-2	CASSFLIGHNTEAFF	TGTGCCAGCAGCTTCCTAATAGGACACAACACTGAAGCTTTCTTT
TRBD1	TRBJ1-4	.	TRBV6-1	CASRQGSEKLFF	TGTGCCAGCCGACAGGGGAGCGAAAAACTGTTTTTT
TRBD1	TRBJ2-1	few	TRBV14	CASSHPLTGGPHNEQFF	TGTGCCAGCAGCCACCCCCTGACAGGGGGCCCGCACAATGAGCAGTTCTTC
.	TRBJ1-3	.	TRBV7-2	CASSASPGSGNTIYF	TGTGCCAGCAGCGCATCTCCAGGGTCTGGAAACACCATATATTTT
.	TRBJ1-2	few	TRBV29-1	CSVVQGIYGYTF	TGCAGCGTGGTACAGGGTATCTATGGCTACACCTTC
TRBD2	TRBJ2-3	few	TRBV4-3	CASSQDGLEVDTQYF	TGCGCCAGCAGCCAAGATGGACTAGAAGTAGATACGCAGTATTTT
TRBD1	TRBJ1-6	.	TRBV9	CASSAPRGDRGVGNSPLHF	TGTGCCAGCAGCGCCCCGAGGGGGGACAGGGGAGTGGGAAATTCACCCCTCCACTTT
TRBD1	TRBJ1-2	few	TRBV4-2	CASSPPAQGARDYGYTF	TGTGCCAGCAGCCCCCCTGCCCAGGGGGCGAGGGACTATGGCTACACCTTC
.	TRBJ2-5	.	TRBV5-1	CASRGDSLGTQYF	TGCGCCAGCAGAGGGGACTCCCTTGGGACCCAGTACTTC
.	TRBJ2-1	few	TRBV6-6	CASSRRERNEQFF	TGTGCCAGCAGTCGACGGGAAAGAAATGAGCAGTTCTTC
TRBD1	TRBJ1-2	few	TRBV7-9	CASSLAGQGGMRYTF	TGTGCCAGCAGCTTAGCGGGACAGGGGGGGATGCGGTACACCTTC
.	TRBJ2-7	.	TRBV9	CASSVGTGRNEQYF	TGTGCCAGCAGCGTAGGGACGGGGAGAAACGAGCAGTACTTC
TRBD1	TRBJ2-3	.	TRBV2	CATADVGQVTDTQYF	TGTGCCACAGCCGATGTAGGACAGGTAACAGATACGCAGTATTTT
TRBD1	TRBJ2-1	.	TRBV18	CASSPTGTGIINEQFF	TGTGCCAGCTCGCCAACCGGGACAGGGATTATAAATGAGCAGTTCTTC